This T cell receptor beta chain was obtained from a study of T cell responses to AZD1222 COVID-19 vaccine. Findings of the study overall: Spike-wide coverage was observed for vaccine-associated CD4 TCRs, with dominant responses at 160-218 and 743-854.

As concerns this clone: The target antigen is unknown.

Data came from immunoSEQ multiplex PCR; TCRdb stores just in-frame clones and leaves some out. The table records about 93,000 clones, roughly nine tenths of them present only once. In germline, CDR1 is SGHVS, CDR2 FQNEAQ. The CDR3 is made up of 16 amino acids. V was clipped by 1 base and J by 2 bases; unmatched bases: 3. The sequenced sample was peripheral blood, obtained 28 days after the second AZD1222 dose. The clonotype originates from an adult who received the AZD1222 COVID-19 vaccine. The chain links TRBV7-8 to TRBJ2-2; TRBD1 agrees at 8 bases. In DNA form, the CDR3 reads TGTGCCAGCAGCTTAGAGGACAGGGCAAACACCGGGGAGCTGTTTTTT. Amino acid sequence: CASSLEDRANTGELFF. Variable domain in full (rest from reference TRBV7-8 and TRBJ2-2): GAGVSQSPRYKVAKRGQDVALRCDPISGHVSLFWYQQALGQGPEFLTYFQNEAQLDKSGLPSDRFFAERPEGSVSTLKIQRTQQEDSAVYLCASSLEDRANTGELFFGEGSRLTVL.